Given below is one TCR beta chain in context. This receptor's antigen is unknown. The sample holds no much larger clone one base away, and base qualities are not on file. The data originate from a study of shared clonotypes between healthy human individuals (dated by TCRdb to about 2020). Background on the whole study: A couple of women and a few men aged 18 to 49 years were included in the cohort. Libraries were prepared and TCR repertoires were sequenced by different laboratories using diverse techniques, in order to increase sequencing depth and limit assay-specific biases. For each donor, CD4 naive and CD4 memory were each run on three plates, CD8 naive on two plates, and CD8 memory on one plate. Leukapheresis yielded between about 0.94 and 10 billion PBMCs per donor. The study deeply sequenced blood TCR repertoires of about five healthy adults to estimate repertoire size and the extent of clonotype sharing between individuals.

Trimmed from V: 5 bases; trimmed from J: 7 bases; junction bases lacking a gene match: 10. According to the germline V gene (reference sequence), CDR1 reads SGHNT and CDR2 reads YYREEE. From the cysteine through the phenylalanine, the CDR3 covers 15 amino acids. This entry keeps only the CDR3 DNA: 45 bases, framed from base 1. The donors were healthy, HIV-negative adults who had no recently reported acute infections or vaccinations. Every donor was a Caucasian adult living in Nashville, Tennessee, USA. CD4+ T cells were enriched by magnetic negative selection, after which naive cells were positively selected on CD45RA and the negative fraction was taken as the memory subset. Blood was collected by leukapheresis, and PBMCs were isolated by Ficoll-Histopaque density gradient centrifugation and then cryopreserved in liquid nitrogen vapor phase. Purity and quantity of every magnetically sorted T cell population were checked by analytical flow cytometry. From each sorted fraction, genomic DNA was isolated and quantified by UV absorbance on a Nanodrop 2000c.

The full study reports these points: Because the study included a small number of donors, the genetic and exposure-history diversity represented was limited. Compared with non-shared clonotypes, the clonotypes found in all four sorted-subset donors had higher generation probabilities. Across four donors, about 5.2% of naive CD4, over 3% of naive CD8, approximately 2.5% of memory CD4, and over 0.35% of memory CD8 clonotypes were shared. Rarefaction of sorted-subset datasets indicated incomplete sequencing despite the large sequencing depth. Pairwise subsampling indicated that sequencing depth was expected to affect the degree of clonotype sharing among donors. Sampling was limited to blood, and TCR repertoires in tissue likely differ from TCR repertoires in blood. Estimated clonotype richness was generally larger for naive than for memory subsets.

Using the deep immunoSEQ assay, multiplex PCR amplified TCR CDR3 regions from genomic DNA. Extracted genomic DNA from each cell subset was spread evenly across all wells of several immunoSEQ 96-well plates, with each plate serving as a replicate. For sorted subsets, 150 to 250 ng genomic DNA, equal to approximately 30,000 T cell genomes, was loaded into each replicate PCR. Purified libraries were quantified with a Qubit 3.0 fluorometer, sized on a Bioanalyzer 2100, and re-quantified with the KAPA Library Quantification kit. A separate single-read 150-cycle Illumina NextSeq 550 flow cell was used to sequence each immunoSEQ 96-well plate. The original pipeline was this. Because the immunoSEQ output held only junctional sequences and lacked quality scores, the filtering could not match the filtering applied to full-length reads. To assign V/J genes and CDR3, sequences were annotated against IMGT germline references using PyIR, a Python wrapper for IgBLAST v1.9. Reads with weak V/J assignments (E-value above 1e-6), missing CDR3, stop codons, out-of-frame junctions, or ambiguous translated residues were removed. V3J clonotypes were defined as sequences sharing the same inferred V gene, J gene, and CDR3 amino acid sequence. The percentage overlap between two repertoires was calculated by dividing the number of shared unique clonotypes by the size of the smaller repertoire. Three approaches were used to assess repertoire richness: RTK rarefaction, the Chao1 estimator, and Recon v2.1 estimates of unobserved clonotypes. For all TCRbeta clonotypes obtained by the gDNA method from a handful of donors, generation probabilities were computed with OLGA. TCRdb provides this immuneACCESS table in a form limited to in-frame rearrangements. Some clones are lacking; in checked studies, under half of them reflect an unresolved V gene, and why the rest are absent is not known. From that table come the V and J calls and clone size; the DNA was used to work out D and trimming. For this sample there are over 2 million clones; 90% to 95% appear just once. Of the sample, roughly 0.13% falls within the top ten clones.

The source is a man between 18 and 29 years old in good health. Here the chain combines TRBV5-4 and TRBJ2-3; TRBD1 lines up with 10 middle nucleotides. What was sequenced was naive CD4+ T cells sorted from blood. Taken with the paper, the label for cell subset or site translates to: CD45RA+ positively selected. The CDR3 region: CASRRKGTGVNTQYF. The nucleotides read TGTGCCAGCAGACGTAAAGGGACAGGGGTAAATACGCAGTATTTT.